These T cell receptor beta chains were read from a single sample in a study of CD8 T cells in ankylosing spondylitis. TCRdb re-called the 5' RACE reads through MiXCR, storing one row per CDR3 protein. The sample shows about 210,000 distinct CDR3 sequences, approximately 8.4% of them seen only once. Sequenced: blood, either unsorted or a sorted T cell fraction (not recorded which). All receptors derive from a female donor with ankylosing spondylitis or in good health (not recorded which). CDR3s include the opening cysteine and the closing phenylalanine or tryptophan. A D gene is named only where the DNA matches it firmly. Size is stated for part of the rows, as once, few or many counts, or as a class when the clone is expanded.

D: .; size: many; J: TRBJ1-1; V: TRBV6-5; length: 15; CDR3: CASSSQTRGNTEAFF
D: .; size: many; J: TRBJ2-1; V: TRBV2; length: 14; CDR3: CATLGGQRDDEQFF
D: .; size: many; J: TRBJ1-5; V: TRBV6-1; length: 13; CDR3: CASSRPGAGPQHF
D: .; size: .; J: TRBJ2-1; V: TRBV23-1; length: 14; CDR3: CASSQRGGENEQFF
D: TRBD1; size: many; J: TRBJ1-1; V: TRBV12-5; length: 16; CDR3: CASGAPGQGMNTEAFF
D: .; size: many; J: TRBJ1-1; V: TRBV6-2/TRBV6-3; length: 13; CDR3: CASRDRSYTEAFF
D: TRBD2; size: .; J: TRBJ2-7; V: TRBV3-1; length: 15; CDR3: CASSQRRGISYEQYF
D: .; size: .; J: TRBJ1-3; V: TRBV7-9; length: 17; CDR3: CASSSTPGFSSGNTIYF
D: .; size: many; J: TRBJ2-7; V: TRBV3-1; length: 13; CDR3: CASTWGPSYEQYF
D: .; size: many; J: TRBJ2-5; V: TRBV4-3; length: 16; CDR3: CASSQDLGGGRETQYF
D: .; size: many; J: TRBJ2-1; V: TRBV7-2; length: 12; CDR3: CASSLIGHEQFF
D: .; size: many; J: TRBJ2-1; V: TRBV29-1; length: 14; CDR3: CSVGRGAAYNEQFF
D: .; size: many; J: TRBJ1-2; V: TRBV9; length: 15; CDR3: CASSVAPGLGYGYTF
D: .; size: many; J: TRBJ2-1; V: TRBV20-1; length: 14; CDR3: CSAQRQLGRDEQFF
D: .; size: many; J: TRBJ2-2; V: TRBV7-9; length: 14; CDR3: CASSLNMDTGELFF
D: TRBD1; size: many; J: TRBJ2-5; V: TRBV10-3; length: 17; CDR3: CAISESGQGRNQETQYF
D: .; size: many; J: TRBJ2-3; V: TRBV20-1; length: 13; CDR3: CSASTPSTDTQYF
D: TRBD1; size: many; J: TRBJ2-4; V: TRBV12-3/TRBV12-4; length: 15; CDR3: CASSDDRGGKNIQYF